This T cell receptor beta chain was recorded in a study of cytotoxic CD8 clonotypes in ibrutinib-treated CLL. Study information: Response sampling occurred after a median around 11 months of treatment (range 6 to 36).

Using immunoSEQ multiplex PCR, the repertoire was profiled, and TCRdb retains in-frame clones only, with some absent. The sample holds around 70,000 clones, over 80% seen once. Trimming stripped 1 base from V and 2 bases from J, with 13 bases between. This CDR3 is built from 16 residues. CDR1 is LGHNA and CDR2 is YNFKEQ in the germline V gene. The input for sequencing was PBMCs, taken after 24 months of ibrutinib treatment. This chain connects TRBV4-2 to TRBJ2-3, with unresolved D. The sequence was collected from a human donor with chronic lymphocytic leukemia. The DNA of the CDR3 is TGTGCCAGCAGCCAAGGCATACAGAGCCTCACAGATACGCAGTATTTT. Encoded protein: CASSQGIQSLTDTQYF.